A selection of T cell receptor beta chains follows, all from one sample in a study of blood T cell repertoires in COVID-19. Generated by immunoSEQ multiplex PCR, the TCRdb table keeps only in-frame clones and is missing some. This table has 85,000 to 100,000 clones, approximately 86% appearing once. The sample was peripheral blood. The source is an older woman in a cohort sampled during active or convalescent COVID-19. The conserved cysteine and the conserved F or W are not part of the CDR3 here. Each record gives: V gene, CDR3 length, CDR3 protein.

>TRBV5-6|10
ASSPGLNEQF
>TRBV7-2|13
ASSYPGRANYGYT
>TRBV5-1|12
ASSANGGNQPQH
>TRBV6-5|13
ASSYSSGGKDEQY
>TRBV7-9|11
AILSGTNEKLF
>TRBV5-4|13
ASSLQGLGSYEQY
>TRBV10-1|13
ASSELDRGPRRAF
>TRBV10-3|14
AISEIGTGIGHEQF
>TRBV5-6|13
ASSSSLLVPNEQF
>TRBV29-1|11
SVDGGSENEQY
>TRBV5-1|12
ASSRQGGWEKLF
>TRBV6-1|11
ASSDLQGWGYT
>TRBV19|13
ASSNQGAAWEKLF
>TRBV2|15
ANPINPALTVNYGYT
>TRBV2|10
ASRRGGHTIY
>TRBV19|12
ASSIVGRGSEQY
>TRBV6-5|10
ASRPGFNEQY
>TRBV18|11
ASSSTANTEAF
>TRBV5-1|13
ASSATSGSRYEQY
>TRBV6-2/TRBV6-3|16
ASSSQPWGGAPWKTQY
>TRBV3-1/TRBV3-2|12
ASSPGTISYEQY
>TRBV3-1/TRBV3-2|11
ASRPTGFYGYT
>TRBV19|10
ASSPQSAEAF
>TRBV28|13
ASSRGLAGLETQY
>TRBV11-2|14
ASSTKTGDRYYEQY
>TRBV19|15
ASSPLAGEPGANVLT
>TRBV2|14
ASSEALSKVDKGYT
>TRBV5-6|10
ASSLFNHEQF
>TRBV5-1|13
ASSLDGEFGYGYT
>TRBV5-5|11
ASSSRQNSEQY
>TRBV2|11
ASSVLVYNEQF
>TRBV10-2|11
ASSLGSNTEAF
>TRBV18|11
ASSPRVQETQY
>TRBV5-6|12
ASSLGLENSPLH
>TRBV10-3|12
AITRTGDSREQY
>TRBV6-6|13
ASRKGSGRMDTQY
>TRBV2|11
ASLGQVGETQY
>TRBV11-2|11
ASSLNRAYEQY